This passage covers 29 T cell receptor beta chains from one sample sequenced in a study of blood T cell repertoires in COVID-19. This table comes from immunoSEQ multiplex PCR, and its TCRdb copy is limited to in-frame clones, with some not included. The table has roughly 90,000 clones, 65% to 85% seen once; the top ten hold 31%. Sample: peripheral blood. The receptors shown here come from a woman of 80 years or more with active or convalescent COVID-19.

The rearrangement uses TRBV6-5 and TRBJ2-3; weak D call: TRBD2 (6 bases). Germline-derived CDR1 and CDR2 are MNHEY and SVGAGI. This CDR3 is built from 13 residues. The ends were cut back, 2 bases at V and 14 bases at J, with 17 bases in the middle. CDR3 DNA: TGTGCCAGCAGTTACCACCGGGACTGGGCCTGGTATTTT. It is translated as CASSYHRDWAWYF.

The rearrangement uses TRBV27 and TRBJ1-1; possible D gene TRBD1, 6 bases. Trimming pared 5 bases from V and 1 base from J, leaving 20 bases between. Germline values: CDR1 MNHEY, CDR2 SMNVEV (reference sequence). There are 17 residues in the CDR3. CDR3 protein: CASSPPGAIWGNTEAFF. DNA of the CDR3: TGTGCCAGCAGTCCACCAGGGGCTATTTGGGGGAACACTGAAGCTTTCTTT.

This clone was detected once. The junction departs from germline at one end; a sequencing error may be responsible. The genes are TRBV6-6 and TRBJ2-7, with D possibly matching TRBD1 (6 bases). This CDR3 is built from 12 residues. The germline CDR1 and CDR2 sequences are MNHNY and SVGAGI (reference sequence). The CDR3 sequence: CASSLSGQKLDF. The DNA of the CDR3 is TGTGCCAGCAGTTTATCGGGACAAAAATTGGACTTC.

The chain recombines TRBV2 with TRBJ2-1, with D possibly matching TRBD2 (6 bases). Germline lookup yields CDR1 SNHLY and CDR2 FYNNEI. CDR3 length: 15 amino acids. Trimming pared 1 base from V and 8 bases from J, leaving 15 bases between. As DNA, the CDR3 is TGTGCCAGCAGTGAAGGATTGGGGGGTAGGTATGAGCAGTTCTTC. Its protein is CASSEGLGGRYEQFF.

CDR3 sequence reads: CASSSDGGPNSPLHF. The CDR3, as DNA: TGTGCCAGCAGCTCAGACGGGGGTCCGAATTCACCCCTCCACTTT. The genes are TRBV7-9 and TRBJ1-6; a possible D gene is TRBD1 (5 bases). CDR3 length: 15 residues. Germline CDR1 reads SEHNR; CDR2 reads FQNEAQ (reference sequence). Trimming pared 4 bases from V and 7 bases from J, leaving 14 bases between. Based on the CDR3 plus reference TRBV7-9 and TRBJ1-6, the full variable domain is DTGVSQNPRHKITKRGQNVTFRCDPISEHNRLYWYRQTLGQGPEFLTYFQNEAQLEKSRLLSDRFSAERPKGSFSTLEIQRTEQGDSAMYLCASSSDGGPNSPLHFGNGTRLTVT.

The chain couples TRBV5-1 to TRBJ1-4; D is unresolved. V lost 2 bases and J lost 5, with 13 bases in between. Per the germline V gene, CDR1 is SGHRS and CDR2 is YFSETQ. There are 15 residues in the CDR3. The CDR3 DNA is TGCGCCAGCAGCTTAGCGGGAAATTGGAATGAAAAACTGTTTTTT. Translated: CASSLAGNWNEKLFF.

This clone was picked up one time. CDR3 protein: CASSSWTGGTGELFF. Written as DNA, the CDR3 is TGTGCCAGCAGCTCTTGGACAGGAGGGACCGGGGAGCTGTTTTTT. The chain employs TRBV7-2 and TRBJ2-2; D might be TRBD1 (7 bases). Trimming took off 4 bases at V and 5 bases at J, with 14 bases between the two ends. The length of the CDR3 is 15 residues. Germline lookup yields CDR1 SGHTA and CDR2 FQGNSA.

The chain couples TRBV28 to TRBJ2-7, with 7 bases fitting TRBD1. Losses at the gene ends were 3 bases for V and 1 base for J; bases not matched to a gene: 3. This CDR3 contains 14 residues. Per the germline V gene, CDR1 is MDHEN and CDR2 is SYDVKM. DNA of the CDR3: TGTGCCAGCAGTTTCCCGGGACAGTCCTACGAGCAGTACTTC. Protein sequence: CASSFPGQSYEQYF.

The chain employs TRBV7-2 and TRBJ1-2; D unclear. V lost 5 bases and J 3 bases, leaving 13 bases between the germline ends. CDR3 length: 14 amino acids. The germline V gene encodes CDR1 SGHTA and CDR2 FQGNSA. CDR3 DNA sequence: TGTGCCAGCAGCATTACCCCAGAATACTATGGCTACACCTTC. This encodes CASSITPEYYGYTF.

The chain combines TRBV6-5 with TRBJ1-1, with TRBD1 matching 7 bases. CDR3 length: 13 residues. V lost 9 bases, J lost 4 bases, and 8 bases stayed unmatched. The germline gives CDR1 MNHEY, CDR2 SVGAGI. The CDR3 is CASAKDRTTEAFF. The CDR3 bases are TGTGCCAGTGCCAAGGACAGGACCACTGAAGCTTTCTTT.

The J gene is TRBJ2-5, the V gene TRBV27, with 11 nucleotides matching TRBD2. The CDR3 is 16 residues long. Per germline, CDR1 MNHEY and CDR2 SMNVEV (reference sequence). With 0 bases clipped from V and 8 bases from J, the junction kept 8 bases outside the gene matches. The chain's CDR3 is CASSLSGLAGRGTQYF. The CDR3 region has the DNA TGTGCCAGCAGTTTATCAGGACTAGCGGGCCGGGGTACCCAGTACTTC.

The V gene is TRBV25-1, the J gene TRBJ2-3; TRBD2 aligns across 8 bases. Germline trimming cut 4 bases from V and 6 bases from J; bases unmatched to any gene: 9. Germline assignment: CDR1 MGHDK and CDR2 SYGVNS. This CDR3 has 15 amino acids. The CDR3 sequence is CASSGGAGGWDTQYF. DNA of the CDR3: TGTGCCAGCAGTGGCGGTGCGGGAGGTTGGGATACGCAGTATTTT.

The genes are TRBV6-5 and TRBJ2-7; D may be TRBD1 (5 bases). Germline CDR1 and CDR2: MNHEY and SVGAGI. There are 15 residues in the CDR3. V lost 10 bases to trimming and J lost 4 bases, with 23 bases between them. CDR3 nucleotides: TGTGCCACCCAAGGGCAGGGTACAGTATGGTACGAGCAGTACTTC. It specifies CATQGQGTVWYEQYF.

The chain has TRBV9 and TRBJ1-6, with D unclear. The V and J ends lost 1 base and 8 bases respectively, with 13 bases between them. Germline CDR1 reads SGDLS; CDR2 reads YYNGEE. The CDR3 has 15 residues. CDR3 amino acids: CASSVMLAPDSPLHF. In DNA form, the CDR3 reads TGTGCCAGCAGCGTAATGTTGGCCCCTGATTCACCCCTCCACTTT.

This rearrangement joins TRBV20-1 to TRBJ2-7; possible D gene TRBD2, 5 bases. CDR1 and CDR2 (germline): DFQATT, SNEGSKA (reference sequence). This CDR3 is built from 13 residues. V was shortened by 3 bases and J by 4 bases, with 13 bases between the two germline ends. CDR3 in DNA: TGCAGTGCTAGTTGGCTAGCTGATTACGAGCAGTACTTC. It codes for CSASWLADYEQYF.

The chain joins TRBV29-1 to TRBJ2-6, with D possibly matching TRBD1 (5 bases). V lost 7 bases and J 1 base, leaving 11 bases between the germline ends. The CDR3 is 14 residues long. CDR1 is SQVTM, CDR2 ANQGSEA, per germline. The CDR3 spells CSASAGSGANVLTF. The CDR3 region has the DNA TGCAGCGCAAGTGCAGGGTCTGGGGCCAACGTCCTGACTTTC.

V and J are TRBV11-2 and TRBJ1-1, with D maybe TRBD1 (6 bases). Germline V lookup: CDR1 SGHAT, CDR2 FQNNGV. The CDR3 totals 16 residues. Trimming removed 5 bases at V and 1 base at J, with 17 bases between. DNA of the CDR3: TGTGCCAGCAGCCTGGCGGCAGTCAGGGGGAACACTGAAGCTTTCTTT. Encoded protein: CASSLAAVRGNTEAFF.

V and J are TRBV9 and TRBJ2-5; D not certain. This CDR3 spans 13 amino acids. CDR1 SGDLS and CDR2 YYNGEE come from the germline V gene. The ends were cut back, 0 bases at V and 5 bases at J, with 8 bases in the middle. The CDR3 DNA is TGTGCCAGCAGCGTAGCTACGTGGGAGACCCAGTACTTC. This sequence encodes CASSVATWETQYF.

This clone was counted only a few times. V and J are TRBV18 and TRBJ1-2; D not certain. Germline V lookup: CDR1 KGHSH, CDR2 LQKENI. Trimming took 3 bases from V and 4 from J, leaving 15 bases between them. This CDR3 spans 15 amino acids. Written as DNA, the CDR3 is TGTGCCAGCTCACCTGGGCTAGGAGGGCGCTATGGCTACACCTTC. It specifies CASSPGLGGRYGYTF.

The DNA of the CDR3 is TGTGCCAGCAGCTTACTAGATTCTGAGCAGTTCTTC. It codes for CASSLLDSEQFF. This chain connects TRBV7-9 to TRBJ2-1, with D unclear. V gave up 2 bases and J gave up 9 bases, with 8 bases separating them. The CDR3 length is 12 residues. Germline CDR1 is SEHNR and CDR2 is FQNEAQ (reference sequence).

V gene TRBV18 combines with J gene TRBJ1-1; possible D gene TRBD1, 5 bases. The V and J ends lost 4 bases and 3 bases respectively, with 27 bases between them. Looked up from germline, CDR1 is KGHSH and CDR2 is LQKENI. This CDR3 has 19 amino acids. CDR3 bases: TGTGCCAGCTCACTAAGGGGCGGCAGTAATATTGGGTCGGACACTGAAGCTTTCTTT. Its protein is CASSLRGGSNIGSDTEAFF. Drawing the rest from reference TRBV18 and TRBJ1-1, the complete variable domain is NAGVMQNPRHLVRRRGQEARLRCSPMKGHSHVYWYRQLPEEGLKFMVYLQKENIIDESGMPKERFSAEFPKEGPSILRIQQVVRGDSAAYFCASSLRGGSNIGSDTEAFFGQGTRLTVV.

The rearrangement joins TRBV3-1 (or the pseudogene TRBV3-2) to TRBJ2-5; 16 bases fit TRBD2. CDR1 LGHDT and CDR2 YNNKEL come from the germline V gene (reference sequence). This CDR3 contains 18 residues. V shed 4 bases and J 3 bases; nucleotides not matched to a gene: 8. The CDR3 here is CASSLGTSGGVWEETQYF. CDR3 sequence (DNA): TGTGCCAGCAGCCTAGGGACTAGCGGGGGGGTTTGGGAAGAGACCCAGTACTTC.

The chain combines TRBV25-1 with TRBJ1-6, with 8 bases lining up with TRBD1. The length of the CDR3 is 14 residues. Germline V gene data show CDR1 as MGHDK and CDR2 as SYGVNS. V lost 2 bases to trimming and J lost 7 bases; unmatched junction nucleotides: 1. As DNA, the CDR3 is TGTGCCAGCAGTGAAGACAGGGGAAATTCACCCCTCCACTTT. Amino acid sequence: CASSEDRGNSPLHF. The whole variable domain, remainder taken from reference TRBV25-1 and TRBJ1-6, is EADIYQTPRYLVIGTGKKITLECSQTMGHDKMYWYQQDPGMELHLIHYSYGVNSTEKGDLSSESTVSRIRTEHFPLTLESARPSHTSQYLCASSEDRGNSPLHFGNGTRLTVT.

The chain links TRBV5-1 to TRBJ2-7, with D possibly TRBD2 on 6 matching bases. The V end lost 4 bases, the J end lost 2 bases, and 22 bases lay between the germline ends. Germline V lookup: CDR1 SGHRS, CDR2 YFSETQ. CDR3 length: 17 amino acids. The CDR3 nucleotides read TGCGCCAGCAGCCAGCGGGCTGGTATGGGAAGCGCCTACGAGCAGTACTTC. Residues: CASSQRAGMGSAYEQYF.

This sequence joins TRBV11-3 and TRBJ2-5, with D unclear. This CDR3 contains 13 residues. The germline V and J ends were trimmed by 0 bases and 2 bases, with 4 bases remaining between them. Per the germline V gene, CDR1 is SGHNT and CDR2 is YENEEA. The CDR3 bases are TGTGCCAGCAGCTTAGAGAGGCAAGAGACCCAGTACTTC. It translates to CASSLERQETQYF. Full variable domain (missing parts from reference TRBV11-3 and TRBJ2-5): EAGVVQSPRYKIIEKKQPVAFWCNPISGHNTLYWYLQNLGQGPELLIRYENEEAVDDSQLPKDRFSAERLKGVDSTLKIQPAELGDSAVYLCASSLERQETQYFGPGTRLLVL.

V usage is TRBV2 and J usage is TRBJ1-2; 9 positions match TRBD1. Germline V gene sequence: CDR1 SNHLY, CDR2 FYNNEI. V was pared by 6 bases and J by 4 bases, with 3 bases of the junction left unmatched. The CDR3 contains 13 residues. The CDR3 nucleotides read TGTGCCAGCAGGGAACAGGGGGCCTATGGCTACACCTTC. This translates into CASREQGAYGYTF. The full variable domain, completed using reference TRBV2 and TRBJ1-2, is EPEVTQTPSHQVTQMGQEVILRCVPISNHLYFYWYRQILGQKVEFLVSFYNNEISEKSEIFDDQFSVERPDGSNFTLKIRSTKLEDSAMYFCASREQGAYGYTFGSGTRLTVV.

This clone has just a few counts. The sample carries other DNA sequences with the same CDR3. The chain uses TRBV27 and TRBJ2-7; D gene ambiguous. The germline CDR1 and CDR2 sequences are MNHEY and SMNVEV (reference sequence). Trimming pared 4 bases from V and 1 base from J, leaving 2 bases between. The CDR3 has 11 residues. The CDR3 region has the DNA TGTGCCAGCAGTTCGTCCTACGAGCAGTACTTC. The encoded protein is CASSSSYEQYF.

The J gene is TRBJ1-4, the V gene TRBV7-9; D remains ambiguous. Germline V gene sequence: CDR1 SEHNR, CDR2 FQNEAQ (reference sequence). This CDR3 region has 14 residues. Trimming removed 1 base at V and 6 bases at J, with 9 bases between. The CDR3 DNA sequence: TGTGCCAGCAGCTTAGGGGGAGCTGATGAAAAACTGTTTTTT. Translated, it gives CASSLGGADEKLFF. Based on the CDR3 plus reference TRBV7-9 and TRBJ1-4, the full variable domain is DTGVSQNPRHKITKRGQNVTFRCDPISEHNRLYWYRQTLGQGPEFLTYFQNEAQLEKSRLLSDRFSAERPKGSFSTLEIQRTEQGDSAMYLCASSLGGADEKLFFGSGTQLSVL.

V and J are TRBV19 and TRBJ2-5, with 10 positions matching TRBD2. The germline V gene has CDR1 LNHDA and CDR2 SQIVND (reference sequence). This CDR3 is built from 15 residues. The V and J ends lost 5 bases and 4 bases, in that order; junction bases with no gene match: 7. Here the CDR3 reads CASSSRRLAGETQYF. In DNA form, the CDR3 reads TGTGCCAGTAGTTCCCGCCGACTAGCGGGAGAGACCCAGTACTTC.